These T cell receptor beta chains were read from a single sample in a study of CD8 T cells in ankylosing spondylitis. MiXCR was run by TCRdb on the 5' RACE reads, yielding one entry per CDR3 protein. In the table there are some 130,000 distinct CDR3 sequences, more than 5.5% of which are singletons. Sequencing used blood, either unsorted or a sorted T cell fraction (not recorded which). The receptors were gathered from a female donor with ankylosing spondylitis or in good health (not recorded which). CDR3s include the opening cysteine and the closing phenylalanine or tryptophan. A D gene is named only where the DNA matches it firmly. Not every row has a clone size; where given, it reads once, few, many or a size class.

length | J | V | size | D | CDR3
14 | TRBJ2-7 | TRBV5-1 | many | . | CASSHPAGRDEQYF
14 | TRBJ1-6 | TRBV7-9 | many | . | CASSSDSKSSPLHF
14 | TRBJ2-7 | TRBV14 | . | . | CASSGVGQLYEQYF
16 | TRBJ1-2 | TRBV7-2 | many | . | CASSFDPNGAKYGYTF
15 | TRBJ2-1 | TRBV25-1 | many | . | CASSLSAEYYNEQFF
15 | TRBJ2-1 | TRBV5-1 | many | . | CASSWAPSSYNEQFF
15 | TRBJ1-5 | TRBV7-8 | . | . | CASSQTSGSNQPQHF
16 | TRBJ2-4 | TRBV7-8 | many | . | CASSLDNPLAKNIQYF
19 | TRBJ2-6 | TRBV12-5 | . | . | CASGLAPSGPVRGANVLTF
12 | TRBJ2-1 | TRBV29-1 | many | . | CSAPQVNNEQFF
17 | TRBJ2-4 | TRBV25-1 | many | TRBD1 | CASSEGQGAGAKNIQYF
16 | TRBJ2-3 | TRBV5-1 | many | TRBD2 | CASSPPVSGGSDTQYF
18 | TRBJ2-2 | TRBV21-1 | few | . | CASSRLTNRVENTGELFF
17 | TRBJ2-7 | TRBV7-2 | . | TRBD1 | CASSWMPGQGSTYEQYF
15 | TRBJ1-1 | TRBV7-9 | few | TRBD1 | CASRVGQGVYSEAFF
15 | TRBJ2-3 | TRBV5-1 | many | . | CASSLGALGTDTQYF
18 | TRBJ1-2 | TRBV9 | many | . | CASASYDRNALANYGYTF
14 | TRBJ2-5 | TRBV20-1 | . | . | CSASGRAREETQYF
15 | TRBJ1-6 | TRBV7-2 | many | . | CASSLVLGWNSPLHF
12 | TRBJ2-3 | TRBV18 | . | . | CASSPNRDTQYF
15 | TRBJ2-1 | TRBV12-3/TRBV12-4 | many | TRBD1 | CASSFRDRAPNEQFF
15 | TRBJ1-1 | TRBV4-3 | many | TRBD1 | CASSQDSQGVTEAFF
15 | TRBJ2-3 | TRBV5-4 | . | TRBD1 | CASSSSTGRGETQYF
11 | TRBJ1-3 | TRBV7-2 | . | . | CASSSIGTVYF
19 | TRBJ1-1 | TRBV18 | many | . | CASSPISASRLTLNTEAFF
14 | TRBJ1-2 | TRBV5-1 | many | TRBD1 | CASSLQGSGDGYTF
17 | TRBJ2-5 | TRBV27 | many | TRBD2 | CASSFQPLAGGSETQYF
15 | TRBJ1-2 | TRBV7-2 | many | . | CASSSSGPGLYGYTF
11 | TRBJ1-2 | TRBV20-1 | many | . | CSSRRGGGYTF
13 | TRBJ1-6 | TRBV4-3 | many | . | CASSQDLTLPPHF
16 | TRBJ1-1 | TRBV7-9 | few | . | CASSLDGVGGNTEAFF
13 | TRBJ1-1 | TRBV5-1 | many | . | CASSWEQNTEAFF
16 | TRBJ1-3 | TRBV20-1 | many | . | CSARDRQGSFGNTIYF
15 | TRBJ2-1 | TRBV12-3/TRBV12-4 | many | TRBD1 | CASSLRQGPYNEQFF
12 | TRBJ2-1 | TRBV5-1 | many | . | CASSLSGSEQFF
15 | TRBJ1-5 | TRBV6-1 | many | . | CASTWDGGGNQPQHF
15 | TRBJ2-3 | TRBV6-5 | few | TRBD2 | CASSYHGAGGFSQYF
17 | TRBJ1-1 | TRBV5-5 | many | TRBD1 | CASSLLDRGPMNTEAFF
15 | TRBJ1-2 | TRBV4-1 | many | . | CASSQEERGFYGYTF
15 | TRBJ2-7 | TRBV4-1 | many | TRBD2 | CASSQLAGDSYEQYF
14 | TRBJ1-4 | TRBV6-5 | many | . | CASSYSKSDEKLFF
11 | TRBJ1-4 | TRBV6-5 | many | . | CASSFEEKLFF
15 | TRBJ1-1 | TRBV29-1 | many | . | CSARKYGGTNTEAFF
14 | TRBJ2-5 | TRBV5-1 | few | . | CASSHPVEQETQYF
13 | TRBJ1-1 | TRBV29-1 | many | . | CSVGKGAGTEAFF
13 | TRBJ2-5 | TRBV12-3/TRBV12-4 | many | . | CASTGAGSETQYF
14 | TRBJ2-2 | TRBV2 | many | . | CASSPPGAVGELFF
14 | TRBJ1-3 | TRBV12-3/TRBV12-4 | . | . | CASSQDRELNTIYF
18 | TRBJ1-1 | TRBV4-1 | many | . | CASSQDDPRAVRNTEAFF
17 | TRBJ2-2 | TRBV4-1 | many | TRBD1 | CASSQDRDRANTGELFF
19 | TRBJ2-4 | TRBV11-1 | . | TRBD2 | CASSYAGLSSGGALNIQYF
14 | TRBJ2-2 | TRBV15 | . | TRBD1 | CATSRQGVSGELFF
13 | TRBJ2-5 | TRBV7-2 | many | . | CASSLSWEETQYF
16 | TRBJ1-2 | TRBV4-1 | few | . | CASSPRDREKYYGYTF
13 | TRBJ2-7 | TRBV29-1 | . | . | CSVEGMVGGEQYF
14 | TRBJ1-2 | TRBV5-1 | many | . | CASSLKGGPDGYTF
14 | TRBJ1-5 | TRBV4-1 | many | . | CASSQIDSNQPQHF
18 | TRBJ2-3 | TRBV4-2 | . | TRBD2 | CASSQAVLAGPSTDTQYF